This T cell receptor (beta chain) derives from a study of blood T cell repertoires in COVID-19. Study in general: Donors in the United States, Italy and Spain gave samples during acute or convalescent COVID-19. T cells, B-cell-depleted T cells, or PBMCs provided the cDNA or gDNA that served as material.

This CDR3 contains 15 residues. The V end lost 1 base, the J end lost 6 bases, and 13 bases lay between the germline ends. In germline, CDR1 is MGHRA, CDR2 YSYEKL. In the authors' workflow: The assay estimated nucleated cells by amplifying reference gene primers. Data came from immunoSEQ multiplex PCR; TCRdb stores just in-frame clones and leaves some out. V and J calls and clone size are those listed in that table; D and trimming were worked out from the DNA. The table shows fewer than 350,000 clones, with about 89% occurring only once. The rearrangement uses TRBV4-1 and TRBJ2-1; D might be TRBD2 (5 bases). Material: peripheral blood. The sequence was collected from a man aged 35 to 55 with acute or convalescent COVID-19. CDR3 sequence: CASSQGSLAINEQFF. For the CDR3, the DNA is TGCGCCAGCAGCCAAGGGTCATTAGCGATCAATGAGCAGTTCTTC.